These 26 T cell receptor beta chains were sequenced from one sample in a study of tumor and adjacent non-tumor tissue in lung cancer. The library came from three nested PCR rounds adapted from ARM-PCR protocols. TCRdb called the multiplex PCR reads again in MiXCR, with one record for every CDR3 protein. This sample has fewer than 120,000 distinct CDR3 sequences, with nearly 85% found just once. RNA was extracted from bulk tissue without any cell sorting. Sequencing was performed on lung tumor tissue. These receptors originate from a man in his sixties or seventies with non-small cell lung cancer.

The CDR3 DNA sequence: TGTGCCAGCAGTTGCGGGACAGGGAAATATGGCTACACCTTC. Translation gives CASSCGTGKYGYTF. J is TRBJ1-2 and V is TRBV6-6, with 9 nucleotides matching TRBD1. CDR1 is MNHNY, CDR2 SVGAGI, per germline (reference sequence). The CDR3 runs 14 residues. The ends lost 4 bases at V and 5 bases at J; junction bases unmatched: 5.

This clonotype was seen repeatedly, ten times or more. The chain couples TRBV6-6 to TRBJ2-1; D is uncertain. V lost 0 bases, J lost 0 bases, and 6 bases lay in between. The germline CDR1 and CDR2 sequences are MNHNY and SVGAGI (reference sequence). There are 15 residues in the CDR3. The CDR3, as DNA: TGTGCCAGCAGTTACTCGAAGATCTCCTACAATGAGCAGTTCTTC. It codes for CASSYSKISYNEQFF.

Note on this clonotype: Germline is not matched at one junction end, which may reflect a read error. The CDR3 loop is CDSSQETADGYTF. The CDR3, as DNA: TGCGACAGCAGTCAAGAGACAGCGGATGGCTACACCTTC. The rearrangement links TRBV4-3 to TRBJ1-2; D perhaps matches TRBD1 (5 bases). CDR3 length: 13 amino acids. Germline loops: CDR1 LGHNA, CDR2 YSLEER.

Concerning this clonotype: At one end the junction does not follow the germline gene, possibly because of a read error. This chain links TRBV6-5 with TRBJ2-2; perhaps D is TRBD1 or TRBD2 (5 bases each). Germline-derived CDR1 and CDR2 are MNHEY and SVGAGI. This CDR3 has 14 amino acids. The CDR3 region is CASEALKSTGDLFF. In DNA form, the CDR3 reads TGTGCCAGCGAGGCGCTCAAGAGCACCGGGGACCTGTTTTTT.

In the case of this clonotype: The junction differs from germline at one of its ends, possibly a read error. This chain links TRBV6-6 with TRBJ2-3, with D unclear. The CDR3 is 15 amino acids. Germline V gene data show CDR1 as MNHNY and CDR2 as SVGAGI (reference sequence). CDR3 amino acids: CASSYSIGRTDMQYF. The DNA of the CDR3 is TGTGCCAGCAGTTATTCGATAGGACGCACAGATATGCAGTATTTT.

This clonotype has only a few counts. V gene TRBV11-3 combines with J gene TRBJ2-7, with D unresolved. Trimming removed 3 bases at V and 7 bases at J, with 16 bases between. There are 14 residues in the CDR3. The V gene's germline CDR1 is SGHNT and CDR2 YENEEA. CDR3 sequence (DNA): TGTGCCAGCAGCTTGGAAGGTACGCTAAGAGAGCAGTACTTC. It codes for CASSLEGTLREQYF.

Note on this clonotype: Possible read error: a much larger clone is one base away. V usage is TRBV11-2 and J usage is TRBJ1-1; 9 bases align to TRBD1. This CDR3 contains 17 residues. Germline CDR1 reads SGHAT; CDR2 reads FQNNGV. CDR3 loop: CASSLGDRAPMNTEAYF. Written as DNA, the CDR3 is TGTGCCAGCAGCTTAGGGGACAGGGCGCCTATGAACACTGAAGCTTACTTT.

CDR3 protein: CASNRDRGHGGYTF. DNA for the CDR3: TGTGCCAGCAATCGGGACAGGGGGCATGGCGGCTACACCTTC. The rearrangement joins TRBV5-6 to TRBJ1-2; 12 positions match TRBD1. CDR3 size: 14 residues. The V gene end was trimmed by 6 bases and the J gene end by 8 bases; junction bases not matched to a gene: 8. The germline CDR1 and CDR2 sequences are SGHDT and YYEEEE.

This clonotype was found a few times. The conserved final phenylalanine or tryptophan is absent from the CDR3, which likely points to a read error. The rearrangement uses TRBV5-1 and TRBJ2-7; 12 nucleotides match TRBD1. The germline V gene has CDR1 SGHRS and CDR2 YFSETQ. CDR3 size: 14 residues. The CDR3 protein is CASSLGQGAYEQYL. CDR3 DNA sequence: TGCGCTAGCAGCTTGGGACAGGGGGCATACGAGCAGTACTTA.

Comment on this clonotype: No conserved phenylalanine or tryptophan ends this CDR3, so it is likely a read error. The chain carries TRBV12-3 or TRBV12-4 and TRBJ2-1; D tentatively reads TRBD1 or TRBD2 (5 bases each). The CDR3 runs to 12 residues. Trimming shortened V by 3 bases and J by 13 bases, and 13 bases separated the two germline ends. CDR3 DNA: TGTGCCAGCAGTTTGTGGGACGCGACTCAGTTCCTC. It translates to CASSLWDATQFL.

To note about this clonotype: The junction differs from germline at one of its ends, possibly a read error. The rearrangement links TRBV4-2 to TRBJ2-1; no reliable D call. The CDR3 runs to 13 residues. Germline loops: CDR1 LGHNA, CDR2 YNFKEQ. The CDR3 DNA reads TGTGCCAGCAGCCAAATGAATAACAATGAGCAGTTATTC. It codes for CASSQMNNNEQLF.

On this clonotype itself: Compared with germline, one end of the junction differs, possibly owing to a read error. The chain employs TRBV4-3 and TRBJ1-6, with D uncertain. Per germline, CDR1 LGHNA and CDR2 YSLEER. This CDR3 contains 13 residues. CDR3 coding DNA: TGCGCCAGCAGCCAGGAAGTTAATTCACTCCTCCACTTT. Amino acid sequence: CASSQEVNSLLHF.

This clonotype showed up just once. A junction end diverges from the germline sequence, so it may reflect a read error. The V and J genes are TRBV4-3 and TRBJ2-3, with D tentatively TRBD1 or TRBD2 (5 bases each). The CDR3 is 15 amino acids. Germline CDR1 LGHNA, CDR2 YSLEER. The CDR3 spells CASSYSLGTADKQYF. The CDR3 DNA is TGCGCCAGCAGCTATAGCCTCGGGACGGCAGATAAGCAGTATTTT.

The chain employs TRBV20-1 and TRBJ1-2, with D perhaps TRBD1 (5 bases). Germline-derived CDR1 and CDR2 are DFQATT and SNEGSKA (reference sequence). The CDR3 totals 11 residues. V was pared by 5 bases and J by 11 bases, with 15 bases between. The CDR3 nucleotides read TGCAGTGCTGAGGGGTTTCCTGGTTACACCTTC. Encoded protein: CSAEGFPGYTF.

This chain links TRBV6-5 with TRBJ1-1, with 8 nucleotides matching TRBD1. The trim removed 9 bases at V and 2 bases at J, leaving 5 bases unmatched. Germline CDR1 and CDR2: MNHEY and SVGAGI. The CDR3 spans 13 residues. The CDR3: CARKTGVNTEAFF. CDR3 in DNA: TGTGCCAGGAAGACAGGGGTTAACACTGAAGCTTTCTTT.

The chain uses TRBV29-1 and TRBJ1-2; weak D call: TRBD1 (6 bases). The CDR3 has 15 amino acids. V was cut by 8 bases and J by 5 bases, with 24 bases left in between. The germline V gene encodes CDR1 SQVTM and CDR2 ANQGSEA. Written as DNA, the CDR3 is TGCAGCATTCGATCCCCGGGACACGGGGGATATGGCTACACCTTC. This gives the protein CSIRSPGHGGYGYTF. The whole variable domain, filled in from reference TRBV29-1 and TRBJ1-2, reads SAVISQKPSRDICQRGTSLTIQCQVDSQVTMMFWYRQQPGQSLTLIATANQGSEATYESGFVIDKFPISRPNLTFSTLTVSNMSPEDSSIYLCSIRSPGHGGYGYTFGSGTRLTVV.

In its sample, this clonotype was seen once. This clone may be a read error of a much larger clone one base away. V gene TRBV29-1 combines with J gene TRBJ2-1; D unclear. Trimming removed 3 bases from V and 6 bases from J, with 12 bases in between. The CDR3 totals 13 residues. Germline CDR1 reads SQVTM; CDR2 reads ANQGSEA. The CDR3 sequence: CSVEVTFSNEQFF. The CDR3 bases are TGCAGCGTTGAGGTTACCTTTAGCAATGAGCAGTTCTTC.

A remark on this clonotype: The junction and the germline gene differ at one end; a read error may be behind it. The V and J genes are TRBV4-1 and TRBJ1-2; D remains ambiguous. The CDR3 covers 15 residues. Looked up from germline, CDR1 is MGHRA and CDR2 is YSYEKL. This CDR3 reads CASSQDAQWRDGYTF. The CDR3 coding sequence is TGTGCCAGCAGCCAAGATGCCCAGTGGCGGGATGGCTACACCTTC.

In the case of this clonotype: An end of the junction does not agree with germline; a read error may underlie this. The chain carries TRBV12-3 or TRBV12-4 and TRBJ1-6; TRBD1 aligns across 8 bases. CDR3 length equals 14 residues. CDR3 in amino acids: CAYSPGQDNSTLHF. In nucleotides, the CDR3 is TGTGCCTACAGCCCGGGACAGGATAATTCAACCCTCCACTTT.

Note on this clonotype: One end of the junction does not line up with germline, which may come from a read error. The chain recombines TRBV12-5 with TRBJ2-2; possible D gene TRBD2, 6 bases. CDR1 and CDR2 from the germline V gene are LGHNT and FRNRAP. CDR3 length: 16 residues. As DNA, the CDR3 is TGCGCTAGTGGCCCACGGGACTCCCGTCTCACTGGGGAGCTGTTTTTC. Translation gives CASGPRDSRLTGELFF. The variable domain in full, with the rest retrieved from reference TRBV12-5 and TRBJ2-2, is DARVTQTPRHKVTEMGQEVTMRCQPILGHNTVFWYRQTMMQGLELLAYFRNRAPLDDSGMPKDRFSAEMPDATLATLKIQPSEPRDSAVYFCASGPRDSRLTGELFFGEGSRLTVL.

Points on this clonotype: As the CDR3 is not closed by the conserved phenylalanine or tryptophan, this likely results from a read error. The J gene is TRBJ2-7, the V gene TRBV20-1; D gene ambiguous. V lost 3 bases and J 8 bases, leaving 11 bases between the germline ends. Per the germline V gene, CDR1 is DFQATT and CDR2 is SNEGSKA (reference sequence). This CDR3 has 11 residues. The chain's CDR3 is CSASTVSKQYL. CDR3 DNA: TGCAGTGCTAGTACAGTCTCCAAGCAGTACCTC.

As concerns this clonotype: This may be a read error, as it is one base from a much larger clone. The chain uses TRBV29-1 and TRBJ2-5; 7 bases are shared with TRBD1. The length of the CDR3 is 12 residues. V lost 8 bases to trimming and J lost 5 bases; unmatched junction nucleotides: 8. Germline values: CDR1 SQVTM, CDR2 ANQGSEA. The CDR3 DNA sequence: TGCAGCATGGGACAGAGAGGGGAGACCCAGTACTTC. This gives the protein CSMGQRGETQYF.

About this clonotype itself: This could be a read error, since a much larger clone is one nucleotide away. The chain joins TRBV25-1 to TRBJ2-3, with TRBD2 as a possible D gene (7 bases). Trimming removed 4 bases from V and 0 bases from J, with 14 bases in between. The CDR3 has 16 residues. Looked up from germline, CDR1 is MGHDK and CDR2 is SYGVNS. CDR3 loop: CASSAVGGASTDTQYF. The CDR3 region has the DNA TGTGCCAGCAGTGCCGTTGGGGGGGCGAGCACAGATACGCAGTATTTT. Full variable domain (rest looked up from reference TRBV25-1 and TRBJ2-3): EADIYQTPRYLVIGTGKKITLECSQTMGHDKMYWYQQDPGMELHLIHYSYGVNSTEKGDLSSESTVSRIRTEHFPLTLESARPSHTSQYLCASSAVGGASTDTQYFGPGTRLTVL.

A remark on this clonotype: A read error may produce the germline difference seen at one junction end. V and J are TRBV6-2 or TRBV6-3 and TRBJ2-1; 8 bases are shared with TRBD2. This CDR3 region has 15 residues. CDR1 is MNHEY and CDR2 is SVGEGT in the germline V gene. CDR3 loop: CTSSPGLGNTNEQLF. DNA of the CDR3: TGTACCAGCAGTCCGGGACTAGGCAATACCAATGAGCAGCTCTTT.

A word on this clonotype: Without the conserved terminal phenylalanine or tryptophan, this CDR3 likely stems from a read error. J is TRBJ1-5 and V is TRBV20-1, with D tentatively TRBD1 (6 bases). There are 15 residues in the CDR3. Germline V gene data show CDR1 as DFQATT and CDR2 as SNEGSKA (reference sequence). CDR3 sequence (DNA): TGCAGTGCTAGTGGACCGGTCGGGGGCGATCAGCCACAGCATTGT. It is translated as CSASGPVGGDQPQHC.

On this clonotype itself: The CDR3 does not end in the conserved phenylalanine or tryptophan, so this is likely a read error. This rearrangement joins TRBV4-1 to TRBJ2-3, with D unclear. In germline, CDR1 is MGHRA, CDR2 YSYEKL. The CDR3 has 18 amino acids. The germline V and J ends were trimmed by 0 bases and 0 bases, with 16 bases remaining between them. CDR3 region: CASSQEFDTDASTDTQYL. The CDR3 nucleotides read TGCGCCAGCAGCCAAGAATTCGACACCGACGCAAGCACAGATACGCAGTATTTA.